The source of this TCR beta chain is a study of cytomegalovirus exposure and HLA in healthy donors. Study findings and constraints: Productive status was seen about 90% or about 30% of the time for most TCR beta V segments in an earlier analysis. Later analysis identified over 15,000 TCR beta sequences associated with HLA alleles, using a false discovery rate threshold of 0.05. Among TCR beta chains, those listed as cytomegalovirus-associated numbered approximately 150. A later look showed TCR association rates differing by HLA locus, highest for DRB1 and lowest for HLA-C.

Germline assignment: CDR1 SGHTA and CDR2 FQGNSA. This CDR3 region has 12 residues. The V and J ends lost 4 bases and 8 bases respectively, with 11 bases between them. The sample holds one count of this clone. The antigen remains unidentified. The PCR made use of 60 Vbeta and 13 Jbeta primers. The method was immunoSEQ multiplex PCR; TCRdb's version includes in-frame clones alone and lacks a portion of them. The sample comprises 87,000 or so clones, 64% of which are singletons, and roughly 3.2% rests with the top ten. This chain connects TRBV7-2 to TRBJ1-2, with no clear D. Material for sequencing was PBMCs. The TCR comes from a man in his sixties in good health and CMV-seronegative. CDR3 loop: CASSSSGFGYTF. Written as DNA, the CDR3 is TGTGCCAGCAGCTCTTCGGGGTTCGGCTACACCTTC.